This paragraph reports one T cell receptor beta chain. No antigen is known for it. The V and J ends lost 2 bases and 3 bases respectively, with 14 bases between them. CDR1 is SGHTA, CDR2 FQGNSA, per germline. The CDR3 is made up of 15 amino acids. The source of the sample is a study of cytomegalovirus exposure and HLA in healthy donors. Whole-study results and caveats: Reports described diagnosis of cytomegalovirus status by the classifier as highly specific and sensitive. In vitro work confirmed that three CMV-associated chains recognize CMV antigens.

The PCR had 60 Vbeta and 13 Jbeta primers. Using immunoSEQ multiplex PCR, the repertoire was profiled, and TCRdb retains in-frame clones only, with some absent. The data hold 120,000 to 150,000 clones, with around 80% observed a single time. Source material: PBMCs. The sequence derives from a man between 18 and 35 years old in good health and CMV-seropositive. This sequence joins TRBV7-2 and TRBJ2-7; perhaps TRBD2 as D (5 bases). The CDR3 region has the DNA TGTGCCAGCAGCTTATCTATCCCCGGGGTCTACGAGCAGTACTTC. This translates into CASSLSIPGVYEQYF.